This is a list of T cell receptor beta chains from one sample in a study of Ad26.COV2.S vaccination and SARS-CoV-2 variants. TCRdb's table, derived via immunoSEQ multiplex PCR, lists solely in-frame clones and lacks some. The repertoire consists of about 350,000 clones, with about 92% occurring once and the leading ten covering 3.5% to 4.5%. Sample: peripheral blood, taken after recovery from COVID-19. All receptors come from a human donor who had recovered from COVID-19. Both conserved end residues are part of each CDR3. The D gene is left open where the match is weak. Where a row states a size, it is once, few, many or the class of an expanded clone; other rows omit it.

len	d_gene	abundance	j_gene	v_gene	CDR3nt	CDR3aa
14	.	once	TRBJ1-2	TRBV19	TGTGCCAGTAGTATCCCGGGCAGGAGCTATGGCTACACCTTC	CASSIPGRSYGYTF
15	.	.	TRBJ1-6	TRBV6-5	TGTGCCAGCAGCCCCCATCAGGGGTCTAGTTCACCCCTCCACTTT	CASSPHQGSSSPLHF
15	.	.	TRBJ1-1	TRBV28	TGTGCCAGCAGTGGCGACAGGACAAAAAACACTGAAGCTTTCTTT	CASSGDRTKNTEAFF
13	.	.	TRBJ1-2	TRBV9	TGTGCCAGCAGCCCGGATGCGGGGGATGGCTACACCTTC	CASSPDAGDGYTF
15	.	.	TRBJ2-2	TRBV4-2	TGTGCCAGCAGCCCCACGGGTGGGGAAACCGGGGAGCTGTTTTTT	CASSPTGGETGELFF
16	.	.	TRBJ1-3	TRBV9	TGTGCCAGCAGCGTAGTGGCAGGGGAGGCTGGAAACACCATATATTTT	CASSVVAGEAGNTIYF
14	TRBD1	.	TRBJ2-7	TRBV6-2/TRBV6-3	TGTGCCAGCAGTTGGGACAGGGACTCCTACGAGCAGTACTTC	CASSWDRDSYEQYF
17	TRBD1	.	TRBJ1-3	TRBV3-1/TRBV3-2	TGTGCCAGCAGCCCGGGACAGGCAAAAGGCTCTGGAAACACCATATATTTT	CASSPGQAKGSGNTIYF
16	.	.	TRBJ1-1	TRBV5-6	TGTGCCAGCAGCTTGGAGGTGTTGGTTCGGGGCACTGAAGCTTTCTTT	CASSLEVLVRGTEAFF
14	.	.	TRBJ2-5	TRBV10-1	TGCGCCAGCAGTGAGTCTGGCAGCCAAGAGACCCAGTACTTC	CASSESGSQETQYF
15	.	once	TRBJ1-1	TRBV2	TGTGCCAGCGCTCCAGGGTGGGGGGGGAACACTGAAGCTTTCTTT	CASAPGWGGNTEAFF
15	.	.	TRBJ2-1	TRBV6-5	TGTGCCAGCAGTCCCTTCGGGCGCTCCTACAATGAGCAGTTCTTC	CASSPFGRSYNEQFF
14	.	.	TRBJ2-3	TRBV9	TGTGCCAGCAGCGTCGGTCTGAGCACAGATACGCAGTATTTT	CASSVGLSTDTQYF
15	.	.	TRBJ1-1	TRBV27	TGTGCCAGCAGTTTATCGATCCCAGGAGGCACTGAAGCTTTCTTT	CASSLSIPGGTEAFF
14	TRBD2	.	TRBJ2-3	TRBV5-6	TGTGCCAGCAGGGAAGCGGGGGAGCCGACTAAGCAGTATTTT	CASREAGEPTKQYF
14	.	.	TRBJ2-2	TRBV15	TGTGCCACCAGCACGGCCCCGGTCACCGGGGAGCTGTTTTTT	CATSTAPVTGELFF
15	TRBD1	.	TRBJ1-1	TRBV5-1	TGCGCCAGCAGCTTGGGACAGGGAATCTATCCTGAAGCTTTCTTT	CASSLGQGIYPEAFF
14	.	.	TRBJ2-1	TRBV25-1	TGTGCCAGCAGTGAATTCGTCTCCTCGGATGAGCAGTTCTTC	CASSEFVSSDEQFF